A selection of T cell receptor beta chains follows, all from one sample in a study of blood T cell repertoires in COVID-19. Measured with immunoSEQ multiplex PCR; TCRdb has only the in-frame clones, and not every one. The profile shows approximately 200,000 clones, approximately 89% of them singletons. Sequencing was performed on peripheral blood. The receptor source for this set is a woman aged 30 to 39 with acute or convalescent COVID-19. CDR3s include the opening cysteine and the closing phenylalanine or tryptophan. The order of the fields is V gene, CDR3 protein.

TRBV12-3/TRBV12-4 CASSLAGGPQHF
TRBV28 CASSLGGVREGIQYF
TRBV18 CASSPGQGTEAFF
TRBV5-5 CASSLSAGPGIQYF
TRBV6-1 CASSEWASHYEQYF
TRBV6-5 CASSWAFNQPQHF
TRBV28 CASSSPPHQPQHF
TRBV19 CASSIRPRGGLPSIQYF
TRBV5-8 CASSLDRDQPQHF
TRBV30 CAWSVRGGRANTEAFF
TRBV4-2 CASSQRNSYEQYF
TRBV30 CAWMRQINTEAFF
TRBV7-9 CASSRGREQFF
TRBV19 CASTRGVQGRGYGYTF
TRBV7-9 CASSPLGDRLRNTQYF
TRBV29-1 CSVVGGGNEQFF
TRBV6-5 CASTSGTPYEQYF
TRBV2 CASSVYLSDTEAFF
TRBV5-1 CASSFTRSSYNEQFF
TRBV7-2 CASSFSPGSNSPLHF
TRBV19 CASSKHLDPETQYF
TRBV27 CASTASGQVRSPLHF
TRBV14 CASSFGTGVYNEQFF
TRBV4-2 CASSQDQGIPEQFF
TRBV4-1 CASSQVSQTIHEQFF
TRBV7-9 CASKPGTTDEKLFF
TRBV29-1 CSARQGNEKLFF
TRBV7-2 CASSKGQGLPEAFF
TRBV9 CASSAGLAGLETQYF
TRBV7-6 CASSLARGTGSDEQYF
TRBV5-6 CASSITQTNLFF
TRBV28 CASSYTGIRRETQYF
TRBV6-5 CASSSQGGGYTF
TRBV19 CASIGDGQANQPQHF
TRBV10-3 CAISGQGKAFF
TRBV11-2 CASRAEISTDTQYF
TRBV9 CASSVAPSGGETQYF